A single sample is the source of the 11 T cell receptor beta chains below, sequenced in a study of shared clonotypes between healthy human individuals. Clones were read by immunoSEQ multiplex PCR, and TCRdb kept only the in-frame ones, dropping some. The sample yields roughly 1.4 million clones, approximately 98.5% seen once. The sample was naive CD4+ T cells sorted from blood. Subset described: CD45RA+ positively selected. The receptors come from a man aged 25 to 40 in good health.

The chain is built from TRBV4-1 and TRBJ2-7; D is unclear. The CDR3 has 15 residues. Looked up from germline, CDR1 is MGHRA and CDR2 is YSYEKL. Trimming removed 4 bases from V and 5 bases from J, with 18 bases in between. The CDR3 DNA reads TGCGCCAGCAGCCTCACAGACCTCGGCTACGACGAGCAGTACTTC. Translation: CASSLTDLGYDEQYF.

The V call is TRBV5-6, the J call TRBJ1-1; TRBD1 matches at 7 bases. Germline loops: CDR1 SGHDT, CDR2 YYEEEE. The J segment lost 0 bases and the V segment lost 7 bases, leaving 12 bases of the junction unmatched. The CDR3 runs 16 residues. CDR3 nucleotides: TGTGCCAGCGGACCGGACAGGAAGAGGCTGAACACTGAAGCTTTCTTT. Translation gives CASGPDRKRLNTEAFF. Filled out from reference TRBV5-6 and TRBJ1-1, the complete variable domain reads DAGVTQSPTHLIKTRGQQVTLRCSPKSGHDTVSWYQQALGQGPQFIFQYYEEEERQRGNFPDRFSGHQFPNYSSELNVNALLLGDSALYLCASGPDRKRLNTEAFFGQGTRLTVV.

The gene calls are TRBV7-8 and TRBJ2-7, with TRBD2 matching over 8 bases. Germline V gives CDR1 SGHVS, CDR2 FQNEAQ. V was pared by 4 bases and J by 4 bases, with 12 bases of the junction left unmatched. The length of the CDR3 is 16 residues. The CDR3 loop reads CASSSPVRTSQYEQYF. The CDR3 DNA sequence: TGTGCCAGCAGCTCGCCCGTAAGGACTAGCCAGTACGAGCAGTACTTC.

The chain has TRBV11-2 and TRBJ1-2; weak D call: TRBD1 (5 bases). CDR3 size: 15 residues. From germline, CDR1 is SGHAT and CDR2 FQNNGV. Trimming stripped 5 bases from V and 4 bases from J, with 17 bases between. CDR3 amino acids: CASSPGTGGVYGYTF. As DNA, the CDR3 is TGTGCCAGCAGCCCCGGGACGGGCGGCGTCTATGGCTACACCTTC.

This chain joins TRBV29-1 and TRBJ2-7, with D possibly called TRBD1 or TRBD2 (5 bases each). Per germline, CDR1 SQVTM and CDR2 ANQGSEA. The V end lost 4 bases, the J end lost 1 base, and 11 bases lay between the germline ends. This CDR3 comprises 13 residues. CDR3 bases: TGCAGCGTTGTTGGGGGTGTTTCCTACGAGCAGTACTTC. Translated: CSVVGGVSYEQYF.

The rearrangement links TRBV18 to TRBJ2-1, with a weak D call TRBD1 (5 bases). The CDR3 totals 20 residues. The V gene's germline CDR1 is KGHSH and CDR2 LQKENI. Trimming removed 1 base from V and 1 base from J, with 23 bases in between. The CDR3 is CASSPLWGTGGEGSYNEQFF. In DNA, the CDR3 is TGTGCCAGCTCACCACTATGGGGCACAGGTGGTGAAGGGTCCTACAATGAGCAGTTCTTC.

The V call is TRBV19, the J call TRBJ2-7; maybe TRBD1 (5 bases). The CDR3 is 14 amino acids. V was shortened by 3 bases and J by 3 bases, with 12 bases between the two germline ends. The germline CDR1 and CDR2 sequences are LNHDA and SQIVND (reference sequence). This chain's CDR3 is CASSIGARVYEQYF. The CDR3 DNA reads as TGTGCCAGTAGTATCGGTGCCAGGGTCTACGAGCAGTACTTC. Full variable domain (outside the CDR3, taken from reference TRBV19 and TRBJ2-7): DGGITQSPKYLFRKEGQNVTLSCEQNLNHDAMYWYRQDPGQGLRLIYYSQIVNDFQKGDIAEGYSVSREKKESFPLTVTSAQKNPTAFYLCASSIGARVYEQYFGPGTRLTVT.

Remarks on this clone: The same CDR3 can be traced to other DNA sequences in this sample. The J gene is TRBJ2-5, the V gene TRBV6-5, with D possibly called TRBD1 or TRBD2 (6 bases each). V was cut by 0 bases and J by 4 bases, with 9 bases left in between. The CDR3 extends over 14 amino acids. Germline V lookup: CDR1 MNHEY, CDR2 SVGAGI. CDR3: CASSYSGGGETQYF. The CDR3 DNA is TGTGCCAGCAGTTACTCGGGGGGCGGAGAGACCCAGTACTTC.

The gene calls are TRBV15 and TRBJ2-7, with 8 positions matching TRBD1. V shed 7 bases, J shed 2 bases, and the junction held 7 bases outside the gene matches. Looked up from germline, CDR1 is LNHNV and CDR2 is YYDKDF (reference sequence). The CDR3 loop spans 14 amino acids. The CDR3 DNA reads as TGTGCCACCACTCAGCACAGGGGGACCTACGAGCAGTACTTC. Encoded protein: CATTQHRGTYEQYF.

The V gene is TRBV9, the J gene TRBJ2-2, with 8 bases identical to TRBD2. The germline V gene encodes CDR1 SGDLS and CDR2 YYNGEE. V gave up 4 bases and J gave up 3 bases; unmatched junction bases: 14. The CDR3 loop spans 18 amino acids. CDR3 residues: CASSTGRTGGPYTGELFF. The CDR3, as DNA: TGTGCCAGCAGCACCGGCCGGACGGGAGGGCCGTACACCGGGGAGCTGTTTTTT. The whole variable domain, filled in from reference TRBV9 and TRBJ2-2, reads DSGVTQTPKHLITATGQRVTLRCSPRSGDLSVYWYQQSLDQGLQFLIQYYNGEERAKGNILERFSAQQFPDLHSELNLSSLELGDSALYFCASSTGRTGGPYTGELFFGEGSRLTVL.

The chain joins TRBV7-2 to TRBJ2-1, with D possibly being TRBD1 or TRBD2 (5 bases each). The CDR3 runs to 17 residues. Trimming left V 5 bases short and J 0 bases short, with 17 bases between. Per germline, CDR1 SGHTA and CDR2 FQGNSA. CDR3 amino acids: CASSPTPAGSSYNEQFF. In DNA form, the CDR3 reads TGTGCCAGCAGCCCTACCCCGGCAGGGAGCTCCTACAATGAGCAGTTCTTC.